A single sample is the source of the 21 T cell receptor beta chains below, sequenced in a study of shared clonotypes between healthy human individuals. Produced via immunoSEQ multiplex PCR; TCRdb's table is partial and in-frame only. The table shows roughly 1 million clones, with around four fifths occurring only once. Sequencing was carried out using memory CD4+ T cells sorted from blood. Specified subset: CD45RA-negative fraction. The source is a man younger than 30 in good health.

This rearrangement joins TRBV7-2 to TRBJ1-4; TRBD1 aligns across 9 bases. The CDR3 has 14 residues. CDR1 is SGHTA and CDR2 is FQGNSA in the germline V gene. The J segment lost 8 bases and the V segment lost 5 bases, leaving 6 bases of the junction unmatched. The CDR3 nucleotides are TGTGCCAGCAGCCCCGGGACAGGGTTGGAAAAACTGTTTTTT. Translation: CASSPGTGLEKLFF.

This clone was recorded a few times. Different DNA sequences within this sample yield the same CDR3. The chain couples TRBV20-1 to TRBJ1-5; D ambiguous. V was trimmed by 6 bases and J by 7 bases, leaving 7 bases between them. The CDR3 runs 10 residues. Per germline, CDR1 DFQATT and CDR2 SNEGSKA (reference sequence). For the CDR3, the DNA is TGCAGTGCGACCGGGCAGCCCCAGCATTTT. Its translation is CSATGQPQHF.

The genes are TRBV28 and TRBJ1-1; 9 positions match TRBD1. The CDR3 is made up of 14 amino acids. V was clipped by 7 bases and J by 5 bases; unmatched bases: 8. The germline V gene encodes CDR1 MDHEN and CDR2 SYDVKM. CDR3 in DNA: TGTGCCAGCACTCCGGCGGACAGGGGAACTGAAGCTTTCTTT. It yields the protein CASTPADRGTEAFF.

This CDR3 is CASSLEQTNTEAFF. The DNA of the CDR3 is TGTGCCAGCAGCTTGGAGCAGACGAACACTGAAGCTTTCTTT. The V call is TRBV5-4, the J call TRBJ1-1, with D hard to call. Germline CDR1 and CDR2: SGHNT and YYREEE (reference sequence). There are 14 residues in the CDR3. The V end was cut by 0 bases, the J end by 1 base, with 7 bases between.

The V gene is TRBV6-5, the J gene TRBJ1-5; D unresolved. Trimming took 2 bases from V and 5 from J, leaving 13 bases between them. Germline CDR1 reads MNHEY; CDR2 reads SVGAGI. There are 15 residues in the CDR3. CDR3 nucleotide sequence: TGTGCCAGCAGTTACGTCTACAGTGAGGATCAGCCCCAGCATTTT. This encodes CASSYVYSEDQPQHF.

The V call is TRBV7-6, the J call TRBJ1-1, with 9 bases aligning to TRBD1. J gave up 7 bases and V 1 base, and 1 base lay outside the gene matches. Germline loops: CDR1 SGHVS, CDR2 FNYEAQ. The CDR3 runs 13 residues. The CDR3 region has the DNA TGTGCCAGCAGCTTAGTGGACAGGGGTGAAGCTTTCTTT. Amino acid sequence: CASSLVDRGEAFF. Full variable domain (rest looked up from reference TRBV7-6 and TRBJ1-1): GAGVSQSPRYKVTKRGQDVALRCDPISGHVSLYWYRQALGQGPEFLTYFNYEAQQDKSGLPNDRFSAERPEGSISTLTIQRTEQRDSAMYRCASSLVDRGEAFFGQGTRLTVV.

V is TRBV6-5 and J is TRBJ2-2; possibly TRBD1 for D (6 bases). The CDR3 has 14 amino acids. Trimming pared 6 bases from V and 5 bases from J, leaving 13 bases between. Germline CDR1 and CDR2: MNHEY and SVGAGI. The CDR3 sequence is CASRGDMTTGELFF. The CDR3 DNA sequence: TGTGCCAGCAGGGGGGACATGACTACCGGGGAGCTGTTTTTT.

Remarks on this clone: This specimen includes other DNA sequences encoding the same CDR3. The J gene is TRBJ2-2, the V gene TRBV5-6; D gene uncertain. Per germline, CDR1 SGHDT and CDR2 YYEEEE. The length of the CDR3 is 13 residues. The germline V and J ends were trimmed by 1 base and 6 bases, with 7 bases remaining between them. As DNA, the CDR3 is TGTGCCAGCAGCTTGCCTCCGGCCGGGGAGCTGTTTTTT. Translation: CASSLPPAGELFF.

This chain uses TRBV11-2 with TRBJ2-7, with D possibly matching TRBD1 (6 bases). The CDR3 runs to 15 residues. The V end lost 6 bases, the J end lost 4 bases, and 19 bases lay between the germline ends. Germline assignment: CDR1 SGHAT and CDR2 FQNNGV. CDR3 sequence reads: CASRHAGRGSYEQYF. CDR3 in DNA: TGTGCCAGCAGACATGCGGGCAGGGGATCTTACGAGCAGTACTTC.

This rearrangement joins TRBV5-4 to TRBJ1-2, with 11 nucleotides matching TRBD1. J gave up 8 bases and V 2 bases, and 8 bases lay outside the gene matches. There are 15 residues in the CDR3. Germline values: CDR1 SGHNT, CDR2 YYREEE (reference sequence). Here the CDR3 DNA reads TGTGCCAGCAGCTTACCCGGGACAGGGGGAAGGGGCTACACCTTC. This codes for CASSLPGTGGRGYTF.

V and J are TRBV7-9 and TRBJ2-2, with TRBD1 identical over 9 bases. The J segment lost 0 bases and the V segment lost 5 bases, leaving 4 bases of the junction unmatched. The CDR3 runs 16 residues. The germline V gene has CDR1 SEHNR and CDR2 FQNEAQ (reference sequence). The CDR3 nucleotides are TGTGCCAGCAGCCTTGGGACAGGGACGAACACCGGGGAGCTGTTTTTT. Its protein is CASSLGTGTNTGELFF.

This clone was observed once. V gene TRBV5-4 combines with J gene TRBJ1-1, with 11 bases identical to TRBD1. Germline values: CDR1 SGHNT, CDR2 YYREEE (reference sequence). V lost 0 bases to trimming and J lost 5 bases; unmatched junction nucleotides: 3. The CDR3 sequence is 15 residues long. CDR3 residues: CASSLAGTGGTEAFF. The CDR3 DNA reads as TGTGCCAGCAGCTTGGCCGGGACAGGGGGGACTGAAGCTTTCTTT.

The chain carries TRBV19 and TRBJ1-5; 8 nucleotides agree with TRBD1. Germline V gene lookup returns CDR1 LNHDA and CDR2 SQIVND (reference sequence). The length of the CDR3 is 15 residues. V lost 6 bases and J lost 2; bases outside the gene matches: 6. CDR3 in DNA: TGTGCCAGTAGGGGGGACAGGATGGGCAATCAGCCCCAGCATTTT. Residues: CASRGDRMGNQPQHF.

The V gene is TRBV11-2, the J gene TRBJ2-7, with 7 bases that match TRBD1. V gave up 1 base and J gave up 4 bases; unmatched junction bases: 1. The CDR3 consists of 13 residues. Germline CDR1 and CDR2: SGHAT and FQNNGV. The CDR3 is CASSLGGQYEQYF. CDR3 coding DNA: TGTGCCAGCAGCTTAGGGGGACAGTACGAGCAGTACTTC.

This chain joins TRBV2 and TRBJ2-5, with D perhaps matching TRBD2 (6 bases). Trimming removed 1 base at V and 4 bases at J, with 13 bases between. Germline V gene lookup returns CDR1 SNHLY and CDR2 FYNNEI. The CDR3 spans 15 residues. The CDR3 sequence: CASSEEVTGGETQYF. CDR3 nucleotides: TGTGCCAGCAGTGAAGAGGTGACCGGGGGAGAGACCCAGTACTTC.

This clone showed up just a few times. CDR3 protein: CASSIAASEQFF. The CDR3 DNA sequence: TGTGCCAGTAGTATAGCGGCGAGTGAGCAGTTCTTC. V and J are TRBV19 and TRBJ2-1; D gene uncertain. This CDR3 has 12 residues. Trimming pared 1 base from V and 9 bases from J, leaving 7 bases between. Germline loops: CDR1 LNHDA, CDR2 SQIVND (reference sequence).

The rearrangement uses TRBV6-6 and TRBJ2-3; possible D gene TRBD2, 5 bases. This CDR3 has 13 residues. The V end was cut by 6 bases, the J end by 5 bases, with 12 bases between. Germline V gene lookup returns CDR1 MNHNY and CDR2 SVGAGI (reference sequence). The CDR3 DNA follows: TGTGCCAGCAGACTAGTCCCCCAAGATACGCAGTATTTT. It specifies CASRLVPQDTQYF.

The chain has TRBV19 and TRBJ2-1, with D hard to call. The CDR3 covers 13 residues. The V end was cut by 4 bases, the J end by 16 bases, with 20 bases between. From germline, CDR1 is LNHDA and CDR2 SQIVND (reference sequence). The CDR3 region has the DNA TGTGCCAGTAGTACAAACCCGACCGTCAAGGCCTTCTTC. Translation: CASSTNPTVKAFF.

Comments on this clone: This sample includes further DNA sequences coding for the same CDR3. This chain joins TRBV9 and TRBJ2-6; D uncertain. Germline CDR1 and CDR2: SGDLS and YYNGEE. Trimming took 0 bases from V and 0 from J, leaving 4 bases between them. The CDR3 contains 15 residues. The DNA of the CDR3 is TGTGCCAGCAGCGTAGGTGACTCTGGGGCCAACGTCCTGACTTTC. Protein sequence: CASSVGDSGANVLTF.

Points on this clone: A much larger clone lies one base from this, so it may be a read error. The chain couples TRBV7-9 to TRBJ1-2; D not certain. The germline V and J ends were trimmed by 5 bases and 4 bases, with 14 bases remaining between them. The CDR3 runs to 14 residues. Germline V CDR1 and CDR2: SEHNR, FQNEAQ (reference sequence). CDR3 amino acids: CASSPAGGSYGYTF. The DNA for the CDR3 is TGTGCCAGCAGCCCGGCGGGCGGAAGCTATGGCTACACCTTC.

This clone has more than one count but fewer than ten. CDR3 residues: CAITESTGGGYGYTF. CDR3 coding DNA: TGTGCCATCACCGAATCGACAGGTGGGGGCTATGGCTACACCTTC. V usage is TRBV10-3 and J usage is TRBJ1-2, with D possibly matching TRBD1 (6 bases). Germline V gene sequence: CDR1 ENHRY, CDR2 SYGVKD. This CDR3 is 15 amino acids long. Trimming left V 7 bases short and J 4 bases short, with 19 bases between.